The 3 T cell receptor beta chains below were found in one sample sequenced in a study of CD8+ T cells in alopecia areata. RNA extraction and reverse transcription yielded cDNA as sequencing template. TCRdb's copy holds only in-frame clones and misses some; the assay was immunoSEQ multiplex PCR. Seen here are under 250,000 clones, approximately 61% observed once, and the top ten hold 0.45%. The sample was CD4+ T cells sorted from blood, taken at week 0. These receptors were obtained from a human donor with alopecia areata.

A few counts support this clone. The chain is built from TRBV6-1 and TRBJ2-7; D not resolved. The CDR3 extends over 13 amino acids. Germline CDR1 MNHNS, CDR2 SASEGT. Trimming left V 4 bases short and J 7 bases short, with 14 bases between. CDR3 DNA: TGTGCCAGCAGTGTCTCTGGCTGGCGGGAGCAGTACTTC. This gives the protein CASSVSGWREQYF.

This clone occurred once. The chain employs TRBV5-1 and TRBJ2-1; D is perhaps TRBD1 (6 bases). V was shortened by 4 bases and J by 10 bases, with 18 bases between the two germline ends. Germline V lookup: CDR1 SGHRS, CDR2 YFSETQ. This CDR3 is built from 14 residues. In DNA, the CDR3 is TGCGCCAGCAGCGGGACAATGGACCTTAACGAGCAGTTCTTC. This translates into CASSGTMDLNEQFF. Drawing the rest from reference TRBV5-1 and TRBJ2-1, the complete variable domain is KAGVTQTPRYLIKTRGQQVTLSCSPISGHRSVSWYQQTPGQGLQFLFEYFSETQRNKGNFPGRFSGRQFSNSRSEMNVSTLELGDSALYLCASSGTMDLNEQFFGPGTRLTVL.

The V call is TRBV4-1, the J call TRBJ2-7, with TRBD2 as a possible D gene (6 bases). In germline, CDR1 is MGHRA, CDR2 YSYEKL. V shed 3 bases and J shed 4 bases, with 22 bases lying between them. The CDR3 consists of 17 residues. Written as DNA, the CDR3 is TGCGCCAGCAGCCACGGCCGGATCGGGGGAGTGCGTTACGAGCAGTACTTC. It is translated as CASSHGRIGGVRYEQYF.